This T cell receptor (beta chain) was recovered during a study of cytomegalovirus exposure and HLA in healthy donors. Findings and limits, study-wide: Later, an analysis found that TCR clusters from the first cohort tended to co-occur in the 95 to 150 validation repertoires. Among TCR beta chains, those listed as cytomegalovirus-associated numbered roughly 150.

About this clone itself: Its antigen is undetermined.

The CDR3 covers 17 residues. Germline V lookup: CDR1 LNHDA, CDR2 SQIVND (reference sequence). The junction had 8 bases not matched to a gene; V was cut back by 4 bases and J by 4 bases. Assay: immunoSEQ multiplex PCR; the TCRdb copy retains only in-frame clones and omits some. Here the sample spans 100,000 to 150,000 clones, around 90% being singletons. Donors came from a validation cohort of 90 to 150 subjects, distinct from the first 666-subject cohort. The clonotype comes from a young woman in good health and CMV-seronegative. Input material: PBMCs. The V and J genes are TRBV19 and TRBJ2-1; the match to TRBD2 covers 12 bases. The DNA of the CDR3 is TGTGCCAGTAGTACTCGACTAGCGGGAGAGCGGTACAATGAGCAGTTCTTC. This codes for CASSTRLAGERYNEQFF.